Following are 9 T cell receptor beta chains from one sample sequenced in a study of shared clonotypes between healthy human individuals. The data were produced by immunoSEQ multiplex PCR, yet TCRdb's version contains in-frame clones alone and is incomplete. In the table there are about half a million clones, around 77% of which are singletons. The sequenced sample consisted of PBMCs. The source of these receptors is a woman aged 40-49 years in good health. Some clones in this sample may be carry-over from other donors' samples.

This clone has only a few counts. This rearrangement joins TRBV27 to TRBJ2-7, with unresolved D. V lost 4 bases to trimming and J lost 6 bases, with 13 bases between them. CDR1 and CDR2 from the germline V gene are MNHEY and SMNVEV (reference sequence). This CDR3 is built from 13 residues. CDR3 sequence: CASSSIVQTEQYF. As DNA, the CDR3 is TGTGCCAGCAGTTCCATAGTCCAGACCGAGCAGTACTTC.

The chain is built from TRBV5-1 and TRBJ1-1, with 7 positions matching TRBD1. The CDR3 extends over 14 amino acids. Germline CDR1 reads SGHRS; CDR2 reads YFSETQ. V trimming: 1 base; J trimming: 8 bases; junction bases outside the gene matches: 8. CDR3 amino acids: CASSLQIRQGEAFF. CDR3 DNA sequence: TGCGCCAGCAGCTTGCAGATTCGACAGGGAGAAGCTTTCTTT.

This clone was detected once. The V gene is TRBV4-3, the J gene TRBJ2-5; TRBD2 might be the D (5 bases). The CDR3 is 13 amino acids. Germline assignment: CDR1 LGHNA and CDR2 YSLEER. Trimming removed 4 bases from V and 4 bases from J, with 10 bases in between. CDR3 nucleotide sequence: TGCGCCAGCAGCCGCCGGAGGCTAGAGACCCAGTACTTC. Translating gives CASSRRRLETQYF.

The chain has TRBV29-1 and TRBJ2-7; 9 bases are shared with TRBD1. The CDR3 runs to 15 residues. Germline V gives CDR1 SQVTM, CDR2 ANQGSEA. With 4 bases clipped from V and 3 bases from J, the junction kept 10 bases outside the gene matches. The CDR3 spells CSVGGDRVKNYEQYF. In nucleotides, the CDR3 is TGCAGCGTTGGGGGGGACAGGGTGAAAAACTACGAGCAGTACTTC.

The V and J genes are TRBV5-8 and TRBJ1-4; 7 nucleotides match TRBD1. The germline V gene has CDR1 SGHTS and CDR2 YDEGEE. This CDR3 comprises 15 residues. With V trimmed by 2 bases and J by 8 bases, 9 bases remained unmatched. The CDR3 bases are TGTGCCAGCAGCTTTCGGGGAACAGGGGCCGAAAAACTGTTTTTT. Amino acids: CASSFRGTGAEKLFF.

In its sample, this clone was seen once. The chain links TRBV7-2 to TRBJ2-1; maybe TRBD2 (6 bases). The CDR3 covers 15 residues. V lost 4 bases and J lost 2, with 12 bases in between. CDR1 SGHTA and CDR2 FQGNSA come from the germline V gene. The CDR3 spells CASSSPGLTYNEQFF. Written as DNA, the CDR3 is TGTGCCAGCAGCTCCCCGGGACTGACCTACAATGAGCAGTTCTTC.

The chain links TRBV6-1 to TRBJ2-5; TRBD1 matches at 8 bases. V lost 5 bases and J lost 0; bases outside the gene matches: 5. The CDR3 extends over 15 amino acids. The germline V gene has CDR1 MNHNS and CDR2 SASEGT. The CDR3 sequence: CASSSMTGDQETQYF. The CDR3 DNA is TGTGCCAGCAGTAGTATGACAGGGGACCAAGAGACCCAGTACTTC.

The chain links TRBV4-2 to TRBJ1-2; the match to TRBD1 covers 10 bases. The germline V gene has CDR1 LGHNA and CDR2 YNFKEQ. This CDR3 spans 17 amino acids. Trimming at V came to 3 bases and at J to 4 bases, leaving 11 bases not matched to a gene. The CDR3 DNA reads TGTGCCAGCAGCCACCCCTCGGGGACAGGGGATCTCTATGGCTACACCTTC. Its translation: CASSHPSGTGDLYGYTF.

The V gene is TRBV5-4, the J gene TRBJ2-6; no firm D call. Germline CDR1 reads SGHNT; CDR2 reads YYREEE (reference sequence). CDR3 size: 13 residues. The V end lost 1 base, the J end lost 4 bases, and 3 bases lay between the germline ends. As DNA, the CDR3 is TGTGCCAGCAGCTTGTTCGGGGCCAACGTCCTGACTTTC. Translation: CASSLFGANVLTF.